This entry lists 10 T cell receptor beta chains sequenced from one sample in a study of regulatory T cells in long-lasting Graves disease. Regarding time point: newly diagnosed GD, antithyroid drugs for less than 3 months. Scientists built the TCR library using RNA that was extracted from PBMCs. Arm-PCR of CDR3 regions and iRepertoire HTBI primers were used to build TCR beta libraries. TCRdb re-derived calls from the multiplex PCR reads in MiXCR, one entry per CDR3 protein. The sample lists roughly 520,000 distinct CDR3 sequences, about 11% occurring once. These data were also filed under a second study, of T cells in Graves' hyperthyroidism and ophthalmopathy.

The sample here was peripheral blood mononuclear cells (PBMCs), taken at new diagnosis, from a patient treated with antithyroid drugs. Receptor source: a woman aged 25 to 45 with Graves disease.

This clonotype has at least ten counts. V and J are TRBV28 and TRBJ2-7, with 7 bases identical to TRBD1. This CDR3 has 14 amino acids. Germline lookup yields CDR1 MDHEN and CDR2 SYDVKM. V lost 6 bases, J lost 3 bases, and 8 bases stayed unmatched. CDR3 in amino acids: CASSDRAPSYEQYF. The CDR3 DNA reads as TGTGCCAGCAGCGACAGGGCCCCTAGCTACGAGCAGTACTTC.

The gene calls are TRBV28 and TRBJ1-2, with D uncertain. CDR1 is MDHEN and CDR2 is SYDVKM in the germline V gene. Trimming cost V 3 bases and J 5 bases, with 13 bases left between them. The CDR3 runs to 14 residues. The CDR3 region is CASSFILDLYGYTF. The CDR3 nucleotides read TGTGCCAGCAGTTTTATCCTTGACCTATATGGCTACACCTTC.

At least ten counts were recorded for this clonotype. The genes are TRBV12-3 or TRBV12-4 and TRBJ1-5; a weak D match, TRBD1 (5 bases). V lost 6 bases, J lost 3 bases, and 12 bases lay in between. There are 14 residues in the CDR3. The CDR3 sequence is CASRSDRDNQPQHF. DNA of the CDR3: TGTGCCAGCAGGTCAGACAGAGACAATCAGCCCCAGCATTTT.

This clonotype came up many times. J is TRBJ2-1 and V is TRBV5-5; D is ambiguous. V was trimmed by 0 bases and J by 8 bases, leaving 12 bases between them. The CDR3 consists of 14 residues. Germline CDR1 is SGHKS and CDR2 is YYEKEE (reference sequence). The CDR3, as DNA: TGTGCCAGCAGCTTGGTACGAGCAGGAGATGAGCAGTTCTTC. Protein product: CASSLVRAGDEQFF.

This chain links TRBV19 with TRBJ2-1; 7 bases map to TRBD1. The germline V gene has CDR1 LNHDA and CDR2 SQIVND (reference sequence). The V gene end was trimmed by 5 bases and the J gene end by 10 bases; junction bases not matched to a gene: 14. The CDR3 runs 15 residues. CDR3: CASSARTGRRREQFF. CDR3 bases: TGTGCCAGTAGTGCCCGGACAGGACGCCGGCGCGAGCAGTTCTTC.

The chain uses TRBV12-3 or TRBV12-4 and TRBJ2-3, with D possibly being TRBD1 or TRBD2 (5 bases each). The better agreement between TRBJ2-1 and the DNA end casts doubt on the J call. CDR3 length: 14 residues. This chain's CDR3 is CASSLFRGNNEQFF. In DNA form, the CDR3 reads TGTGCCAGCAGTTTATTCCGGGGCAACAATGAGCAGTTCTTC.

The sample holds many counts of this clonotype. The chain links TRBV11-2 to TRBJ2-3, with D possibly matching TRBD2 (5 bases). The germline V and J ends were trimmed by 3 bases and 1 base, with 5 bases remaining between them. Germline-derived CDR1 and CDR2 are SGHAT and FQNNGV. The CDR3 length is 13 residues. CDR3 region: CASSFSGTDTQYF. The CDR3 nucleotides read TGTGCCAGCAGCTTTAGCGGCACAGATACGCAGTATTTT. Full variable domain (rest looked up from reference TRBV11-2 and TRBJ2-3): EAGVAQSPRYKIIEKRQSVAFWCNPISGHATLYWYQQILGQGPKLLIQFQNNGVVDDSQLPKDRFSAERLKGVDSTLKIQPAKLEDSAVYLCASSFSGTDTQYFGPGTRLTVL.

This clonotype was found many times. The chain links TRBV25-1 to TRBJ1-2; no clear D gene. This CDR3 region has 12 residues. CDR1 and CDR2 (germline): MGHDK, SYGVNS. Trimming stripped 5 bases from V and 5 bases from J, with 9 bases between. The CDR3 bases are TGTGCCAGCAGTCCCAACCGGTATGGCTACACCTTC. Translating it yields CASSPNRYGYTF.

This clonotype was seen ten or more times. The gene calls are TRBV19 and TRBJ2-5, with D possibly being TRBD1 (6 bases). This CDR3 has 16 amino acids. Trimming left V 1 base short and J 0 bases short, with 12 bases between. Germline V gene lookup returns CDR1 LNHDA and CDR2 SQIVND (reference sequence). This CDR3 reads CASSIGGQGNQETQYF. In DNA, the CDR3 is TGTGCCAGTAGTATAGGTGGGCAGGGGAACCAAGAGACCCAGTACTTC.

This chain uses TRBV18 with TRBJ2-7; D is unclear. The CDR3 consists of 14 residues. Germline CDR1 KGHSH, CDR2 LQKENI. With 4 bases removed from V and 10 bases from J, the gap between germline ends came to 20 bases. CDR3 sequence reads: CASSLTPVPGGQYF. The DNA for the CDR3 is TGTGCCAGCTCACTTACGCCAGTCCCCGGCGGACAGTACTTC.